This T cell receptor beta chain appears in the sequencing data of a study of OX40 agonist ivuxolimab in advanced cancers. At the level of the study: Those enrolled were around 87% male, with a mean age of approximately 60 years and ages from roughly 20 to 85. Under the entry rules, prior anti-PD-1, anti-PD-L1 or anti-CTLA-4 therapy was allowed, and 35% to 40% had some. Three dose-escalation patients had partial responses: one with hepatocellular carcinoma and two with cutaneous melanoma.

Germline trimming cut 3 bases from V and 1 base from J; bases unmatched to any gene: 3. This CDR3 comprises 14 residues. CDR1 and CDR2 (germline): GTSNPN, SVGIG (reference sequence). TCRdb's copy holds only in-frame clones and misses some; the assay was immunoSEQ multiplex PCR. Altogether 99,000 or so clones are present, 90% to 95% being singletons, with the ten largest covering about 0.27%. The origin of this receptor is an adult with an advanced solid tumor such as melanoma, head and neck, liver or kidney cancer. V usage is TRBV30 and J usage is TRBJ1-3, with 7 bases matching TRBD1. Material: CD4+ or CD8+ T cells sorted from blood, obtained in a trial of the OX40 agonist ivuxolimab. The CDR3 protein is CAWRLGQSGNTIYF. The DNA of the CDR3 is TGTGCCTGGAGGTTGGGACAGTCTGGAAACACCATATATTTT.